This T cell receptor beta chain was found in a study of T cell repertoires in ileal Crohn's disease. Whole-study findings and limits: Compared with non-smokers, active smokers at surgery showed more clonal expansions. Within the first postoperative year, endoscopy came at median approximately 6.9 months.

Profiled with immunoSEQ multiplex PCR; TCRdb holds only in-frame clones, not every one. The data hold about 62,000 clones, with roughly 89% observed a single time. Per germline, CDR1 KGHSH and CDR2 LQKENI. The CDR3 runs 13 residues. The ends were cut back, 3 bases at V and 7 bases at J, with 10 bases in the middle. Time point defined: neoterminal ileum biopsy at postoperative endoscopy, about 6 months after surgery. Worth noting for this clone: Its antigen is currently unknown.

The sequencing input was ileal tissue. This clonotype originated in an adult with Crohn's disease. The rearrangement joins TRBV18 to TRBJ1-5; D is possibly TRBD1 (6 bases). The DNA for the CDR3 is TGTGCCAGCTCACCTTCAGGGGCGCAGCCCCAGCATTTT. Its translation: CASSPSGAQPQHF.